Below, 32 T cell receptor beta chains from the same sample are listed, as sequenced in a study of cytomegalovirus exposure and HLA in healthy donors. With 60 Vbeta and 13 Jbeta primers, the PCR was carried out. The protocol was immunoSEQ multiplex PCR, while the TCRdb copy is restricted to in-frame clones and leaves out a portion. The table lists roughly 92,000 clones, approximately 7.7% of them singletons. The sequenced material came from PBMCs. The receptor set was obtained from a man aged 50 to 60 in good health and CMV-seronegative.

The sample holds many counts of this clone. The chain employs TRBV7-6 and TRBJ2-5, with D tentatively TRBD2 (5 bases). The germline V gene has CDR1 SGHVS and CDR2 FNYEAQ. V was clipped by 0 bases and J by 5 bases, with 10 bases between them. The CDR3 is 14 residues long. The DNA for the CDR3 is TGTGCCAGCAGCTTAGCGACGGGAAGGGAGACCCAGTACTTC. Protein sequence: CASSLATGRETQYF.

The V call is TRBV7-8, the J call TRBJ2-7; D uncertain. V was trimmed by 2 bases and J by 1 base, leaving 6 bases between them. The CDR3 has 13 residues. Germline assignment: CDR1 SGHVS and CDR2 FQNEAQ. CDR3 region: CASSLSQSYEQYF. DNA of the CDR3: TGTGCCAGCAGCTTATCTCAGTCCTACGAGCAGTACTTC.

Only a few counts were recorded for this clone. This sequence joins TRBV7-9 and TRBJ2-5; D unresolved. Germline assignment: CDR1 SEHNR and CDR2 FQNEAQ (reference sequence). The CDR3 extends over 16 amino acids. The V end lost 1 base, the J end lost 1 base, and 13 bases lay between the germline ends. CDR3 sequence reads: CASSLGQAPVQETQYF. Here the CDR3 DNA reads TGTGCCAGCAGCTTAGGGCAGGCGCCGGTCCAAGAGACCCAGTACTTC.

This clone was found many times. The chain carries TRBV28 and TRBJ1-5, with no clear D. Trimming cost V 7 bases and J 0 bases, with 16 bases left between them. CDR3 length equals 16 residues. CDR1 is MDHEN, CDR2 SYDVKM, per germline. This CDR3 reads CASTEGGTPSNQPQHF. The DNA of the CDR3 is TGTGCCAGCACCGAAGGCGGAACACCTAGCAATCAGCCCCAGCATTTT.

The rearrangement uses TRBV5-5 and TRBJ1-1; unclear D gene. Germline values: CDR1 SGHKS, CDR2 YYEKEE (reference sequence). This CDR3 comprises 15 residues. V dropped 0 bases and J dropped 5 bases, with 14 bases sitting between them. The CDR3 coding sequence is TGTGCCAGCAGCTTGGCTGTCGGTGAGTGGACTGAAGCTTTCTTT. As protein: CASSLAVGEWTEAFF.

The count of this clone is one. CDR3: CASSYQTKGGDSPLHF. CDR3 bases: TGTGCCAGCAGTTACCAAACGAAAGGGGGAGATTCACCCCTCCACTTT. The chain combines TRBV6-5 with TRBJ1-6, with a weak D call TRBD1 (6 bases). The germline gives CDR1 MNHEY, CDR2 SVGAGI. This CDR3 comprises 16 residues. Trimming left V 2 bases short and J 8 bases short, with 16 bases between.

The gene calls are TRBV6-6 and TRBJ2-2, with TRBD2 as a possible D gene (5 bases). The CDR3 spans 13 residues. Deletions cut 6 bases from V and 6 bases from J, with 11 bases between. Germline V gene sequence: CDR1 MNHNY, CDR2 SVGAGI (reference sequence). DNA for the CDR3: TGTGCCAGCAGCCTCTTGGAGGCCGGGGAGCTGTTTTTT. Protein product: CASSLLEAGELFF.

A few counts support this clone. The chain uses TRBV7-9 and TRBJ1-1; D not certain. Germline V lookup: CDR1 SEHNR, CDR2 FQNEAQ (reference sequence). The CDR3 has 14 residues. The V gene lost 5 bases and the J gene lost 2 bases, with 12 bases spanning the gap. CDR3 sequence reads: CASSPVQTNTEAFF. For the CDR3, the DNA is TGTGCCAGCAGCCCCGTTCAGACTAACACTGAAGCTTTCTTT.

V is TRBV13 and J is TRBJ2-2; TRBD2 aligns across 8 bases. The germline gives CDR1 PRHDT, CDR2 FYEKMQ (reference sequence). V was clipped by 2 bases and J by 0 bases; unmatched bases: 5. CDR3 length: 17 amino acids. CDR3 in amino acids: CASSLRLAGSNTGELFF. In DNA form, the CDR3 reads TGTGCCAGCAGCTTAAGGCTAGCGGGCTCGAACACCGGGGAGCTGTTTTTT.

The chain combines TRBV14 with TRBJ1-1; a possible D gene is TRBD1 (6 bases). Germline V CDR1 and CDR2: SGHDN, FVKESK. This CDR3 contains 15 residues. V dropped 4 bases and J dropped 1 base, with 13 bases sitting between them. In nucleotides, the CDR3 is TGTGCCAGCAGCCTTACAGGGTCGGGGAACACTGAAGCTTTCTTT. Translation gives CASSLTGSGNTEAFF. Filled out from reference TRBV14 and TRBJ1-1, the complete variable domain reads EAGVTQFPSHSVIEKGQTVTLRCDPISGHDNLYWYRRVMGKEIKFLLHFVKESKQDESGMPNNRFLAERTGGTYSTLKVQPAELEDSGVYFCASSLTGSGNTEAFFGQGTRLTVV.

The CDR3 coding sequence is TGTGCCAGCAGCGGAGCGGGCAAGAACACCGGGGAGCTGTTTTTT. This translates into CASSGAGKNTGELFF. V gene TRBV2 combines with J gene TRBJ2-2; maybe TRBD2 (6 bases). V lost 6 bases, J lost 1 base, and 12 bases lay in between. CDR1 and CDR2 from the germline V gene are SNHLY and FYNNEI. The CDR3 sequence is 15 residues long.

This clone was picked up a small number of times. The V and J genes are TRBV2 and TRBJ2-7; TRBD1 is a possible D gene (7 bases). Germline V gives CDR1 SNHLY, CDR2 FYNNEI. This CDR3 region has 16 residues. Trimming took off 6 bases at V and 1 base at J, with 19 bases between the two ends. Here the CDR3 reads CASSKGGGTVSYEQYF. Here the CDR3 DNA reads TGTGCCAGCAGCAAGGGTGGAGGGACAGTATCCTACGAGCAGTACTTC. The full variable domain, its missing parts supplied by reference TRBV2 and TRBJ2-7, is EPEVTQTPSHQVTQMGQEVILRCVPISNHLYFYWYRQILGQKVEFLVSFYNNEISEKSEIFDDQFSVERPDGSNFTLKIRSTKLEDSAMYFCASSKGGGTVSYEQYFGPGTRLTVT.

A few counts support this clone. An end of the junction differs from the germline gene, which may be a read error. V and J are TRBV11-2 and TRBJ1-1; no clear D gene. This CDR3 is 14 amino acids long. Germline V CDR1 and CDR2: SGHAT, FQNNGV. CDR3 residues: CASRLAQKVAEAFF. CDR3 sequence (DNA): TGTGCCAGCAGATTAGCACAGAAGGTCGCTGAAGCTTTCTTT.

This CDR3 reads CATSSRQGLQPQHF. CDR3 nucleotide sequence: TGTGCCACCAGCAGTCGACAGGGGCTTCAGCCCCAGCATTTT. The chain employs TRBV15 and TRBJ1-5; TRBD1 matches 8 bases. Losses at the gene ends were 3 bases for V and 6 bases for J; bases not matched to a gene: 4. Germline V gene data show CDR1 as LNHNV and CDR2 as YYDKDF (reference sequence). CDR3 length: 14 residues. Supplemented by reference TRBV15 and TRBJ1-5, the full variable domain reads DAMVIQNPRYQVTQFGKPVTLSCSQTLNHNVMYWYQQKSSQAPKLLFHYYDKDFNNEADTPDNFQSRRPNTSFCFLDIRSPGLGDTAMYLCATSSRQGLQPQHFGDGTRLSIL.

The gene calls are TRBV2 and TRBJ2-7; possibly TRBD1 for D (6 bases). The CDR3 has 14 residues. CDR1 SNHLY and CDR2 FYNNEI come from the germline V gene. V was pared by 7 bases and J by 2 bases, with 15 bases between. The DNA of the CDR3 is TGTGCCAGCACTAAAGGGGACAAGCCCTACGAGCAGTACTTC. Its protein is CASTKGDKPYEQYF. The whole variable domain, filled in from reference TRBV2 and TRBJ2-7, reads EPEVTQTPSHQVTQMGQEVILRCVPISNHLYFYWYRQILGQKVEFLVSFYNNEISEKSEIFDDQFSVERPDGSNFTLKIRSTKLEDSAMYFCASTKGDKPYEQYFGPGTRLTVT.

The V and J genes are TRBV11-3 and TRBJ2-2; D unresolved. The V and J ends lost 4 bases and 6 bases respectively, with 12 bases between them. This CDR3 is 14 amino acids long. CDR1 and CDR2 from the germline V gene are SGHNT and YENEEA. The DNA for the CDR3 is TGTGCCAGCAGCTCACGATACTCCCCCGGGGAGCTGTTTTTT. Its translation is CASSSRYSPGELFF.

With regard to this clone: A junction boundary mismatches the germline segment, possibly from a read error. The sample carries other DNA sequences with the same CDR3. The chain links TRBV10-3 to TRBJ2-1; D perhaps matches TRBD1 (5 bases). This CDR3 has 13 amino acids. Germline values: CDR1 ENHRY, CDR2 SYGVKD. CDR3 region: CAISAPGYNEQFF. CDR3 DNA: TGTGCCATAAGTGCCCCAGGGTACAATGAGCAGTTCTTC.

The CDR3 protein is CASSGDMNTEAFF. CDR3 coding DNA: TGTGCCAGCAGTGGGGACATGAACACTGAAGCTTTCTTT. The chain links TRBV2 to TRBJ1-1; D possibly corresponds to TRBD1 (6 bases). With 4 bases removed from V and 0 bases from J, the gap between germline ends came to 6 bases. This CDR3 is built from 13 residues. From germline, CDR1 is SNHLY and CDR2 FYNNEI. Drawing the rest from reference TRBV2 and TRBJ1-1, the complete variable domain is EPEVTQTPSHQVTQMGQEVILRCVPISNHLYFYWYRQILGQKVEFLVSFYNNEISEKSEIFDDQFSVERPDGSNFTLKIRSTKLEDSAMYFCASSGDMNTEAFFGQGTRLTVV.

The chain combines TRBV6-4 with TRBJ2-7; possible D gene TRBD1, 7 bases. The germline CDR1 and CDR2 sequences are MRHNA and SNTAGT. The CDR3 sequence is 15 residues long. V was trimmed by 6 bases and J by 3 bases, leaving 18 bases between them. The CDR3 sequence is CASSLEEGQNYEQYF. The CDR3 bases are TGTGCCAGCAGCCTCGAGGAGGGACAGAACTACGAGCAGTACTTC.

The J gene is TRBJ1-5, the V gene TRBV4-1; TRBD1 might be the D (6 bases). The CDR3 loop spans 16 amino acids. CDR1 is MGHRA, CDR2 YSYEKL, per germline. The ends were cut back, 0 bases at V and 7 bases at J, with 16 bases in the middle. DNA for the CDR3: TGCGCCAGCAGCCAAGAAAGGGAAGGGGGAGACCAGCCCCAGCATTTT. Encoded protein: CASSQEREGGDQPQHF.

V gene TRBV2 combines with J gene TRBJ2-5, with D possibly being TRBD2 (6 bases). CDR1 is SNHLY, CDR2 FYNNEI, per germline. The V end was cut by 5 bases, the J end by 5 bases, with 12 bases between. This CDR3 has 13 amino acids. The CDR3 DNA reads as TGTGCCAGCAGTTCGGGGGTCGGCGAGACCCAGTACTTC. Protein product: CASSSGVGETQYF.

The CDR3 DNA is TGTGCCAGCAGTGAAGGACCCGTAGCGCGGGAGACCCAGTACTTC. Its protein is CASSEGPVARETQYF. This sequence joins TRBV6-1 and TRBJ2-5; tentative D call: TRBD2 (5 bases). The germline gives CDR1 MNHNS, CDR2 SASEGT. The CDR3 has 15 amino acids. V was cut by 1 base and J by 5 bases, with 14 bases left in between.

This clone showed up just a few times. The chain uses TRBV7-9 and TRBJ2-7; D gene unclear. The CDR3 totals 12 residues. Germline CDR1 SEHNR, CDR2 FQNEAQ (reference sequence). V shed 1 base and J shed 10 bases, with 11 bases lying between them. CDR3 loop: CASSLEQSKQYF. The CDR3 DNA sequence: TGTGCCAGCAGCTTAGAACAGTCAAAACAGTACTTC.

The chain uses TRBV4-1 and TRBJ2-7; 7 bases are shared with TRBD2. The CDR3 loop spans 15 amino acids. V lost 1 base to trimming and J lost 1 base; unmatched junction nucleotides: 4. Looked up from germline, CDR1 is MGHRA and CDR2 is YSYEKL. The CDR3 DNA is TGCGCCAGCAGCCAAGCTGCGGGGGAATCCTACGAGCAGTACTTC. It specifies CASSQAAGESYEQYF.

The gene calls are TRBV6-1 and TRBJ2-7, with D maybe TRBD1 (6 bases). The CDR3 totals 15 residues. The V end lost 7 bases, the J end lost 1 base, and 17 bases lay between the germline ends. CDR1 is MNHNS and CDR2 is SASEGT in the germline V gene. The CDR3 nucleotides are TGTGCCAGCATGACGGACAGCCTAAAATCCTACGAGCAGTACTTC. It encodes CASMTDSLKSYEQYF.

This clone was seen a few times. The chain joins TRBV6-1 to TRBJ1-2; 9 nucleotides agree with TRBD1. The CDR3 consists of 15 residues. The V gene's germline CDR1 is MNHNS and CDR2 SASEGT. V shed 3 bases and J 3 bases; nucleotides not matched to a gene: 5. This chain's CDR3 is CASSDRGQGDYGYTF. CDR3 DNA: TGTGCCAGCAGTGATAGGGGACAGGGTGACTATGGCTACACCTTC.

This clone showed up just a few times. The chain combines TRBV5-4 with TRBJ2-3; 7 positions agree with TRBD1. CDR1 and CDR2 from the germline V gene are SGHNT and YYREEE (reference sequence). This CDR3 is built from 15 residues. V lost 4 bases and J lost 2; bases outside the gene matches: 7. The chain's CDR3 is CASSEKGQPTDTQYF. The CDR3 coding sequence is TGTGCCAGCAGCGAAAAGGGACAGCCCACAGATACGCAGTATTTT.

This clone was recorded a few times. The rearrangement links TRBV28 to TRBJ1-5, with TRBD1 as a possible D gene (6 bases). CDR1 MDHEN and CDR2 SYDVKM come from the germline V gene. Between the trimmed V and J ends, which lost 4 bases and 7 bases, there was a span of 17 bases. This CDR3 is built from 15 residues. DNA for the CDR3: TGTGCCAGCAGTTCACCCCGGGGGGCGCAGCAGCCCCAGCATTTT. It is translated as CASSSPRGAQQPQHF. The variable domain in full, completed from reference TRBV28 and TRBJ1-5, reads DVKVTQSSRYLVKRTGEKVFLECVQDMDHENMFWYRQDPGLGLRLIYFSYDVKMKEKGDIPEGYSVSREKKERFSLILESASTNQTSMYLCASSSPRGAQQPQHFGDGTRLSIL.

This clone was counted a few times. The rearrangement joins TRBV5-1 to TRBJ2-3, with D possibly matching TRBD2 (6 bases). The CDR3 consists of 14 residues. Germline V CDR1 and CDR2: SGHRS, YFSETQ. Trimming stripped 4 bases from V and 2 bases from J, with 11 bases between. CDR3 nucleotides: TGCGCCAGCAGCCCCGGGACTTACACAGATACGCAGTATTTT. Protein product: CASSPGTYTDTQYF.

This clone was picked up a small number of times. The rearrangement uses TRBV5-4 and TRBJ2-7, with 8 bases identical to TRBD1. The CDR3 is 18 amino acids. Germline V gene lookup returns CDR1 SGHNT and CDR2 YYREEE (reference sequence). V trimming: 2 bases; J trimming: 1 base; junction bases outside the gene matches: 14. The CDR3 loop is CASSFGQGVAEASYEQYF. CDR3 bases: TGTGCCAGCAGCTTCGGACAGGGCGTGGCCGAGGCTTCCTACGAGCAGTACTTC. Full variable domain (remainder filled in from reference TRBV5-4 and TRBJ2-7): ETGVTQSPTHLIKTRGQQVTLRCSSQSGHNTVSWYQQALGQGPQFIFQYYREEENGRGNFPPRFSGLQFPNYSSELNVNALELDDSALYLCASSFGQGVAEASYEQYFGPGTRLTVT.

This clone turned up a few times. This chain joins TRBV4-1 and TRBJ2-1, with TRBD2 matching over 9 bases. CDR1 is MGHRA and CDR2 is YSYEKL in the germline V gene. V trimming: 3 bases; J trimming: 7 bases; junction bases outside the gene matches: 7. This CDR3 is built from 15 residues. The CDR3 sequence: CASSHVAGVSNEQFF. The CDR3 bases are TGCGCCAGCAGCCACGTAGCGGGAGTGTCGAATGAGCAGTTCTTC.

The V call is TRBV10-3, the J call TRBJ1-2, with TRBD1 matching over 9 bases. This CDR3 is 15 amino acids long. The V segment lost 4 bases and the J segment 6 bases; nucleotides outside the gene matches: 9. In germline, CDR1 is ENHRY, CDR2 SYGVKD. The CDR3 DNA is TGTGCCATCAGTGGGGGACCTACAGGGGGCCATGGCTACACCTTC. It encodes CAISGGPTGGHGYTF.